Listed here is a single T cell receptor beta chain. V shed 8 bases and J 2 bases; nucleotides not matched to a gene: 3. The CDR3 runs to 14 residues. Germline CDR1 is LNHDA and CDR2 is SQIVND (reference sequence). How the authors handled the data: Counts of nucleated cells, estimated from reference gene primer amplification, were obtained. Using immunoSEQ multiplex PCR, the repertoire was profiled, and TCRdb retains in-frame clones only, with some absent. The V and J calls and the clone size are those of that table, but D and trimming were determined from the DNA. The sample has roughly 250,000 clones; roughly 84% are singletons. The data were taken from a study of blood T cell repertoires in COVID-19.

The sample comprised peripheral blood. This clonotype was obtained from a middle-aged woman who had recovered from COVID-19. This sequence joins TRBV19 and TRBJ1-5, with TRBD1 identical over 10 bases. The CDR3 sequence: CASGGTGGNQPQHF. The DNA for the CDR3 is TGTGCCAGTGGAGGGACAGGGGGCAATCAGCCCCAGCATTTT.